This TCR beta chain was observed in a study of cytomegalovirus exposure and HLA in healthy donors. Profiling relied on immunoSEQ multiplex PCR, and the TCRdb table lists in-frame clones only, not all of them. This sample has 71,000 or so clones, with approximately 96% found just once. The donors were part of the roughly 130-subject validation cohort, which stood apart from the approximately 670-subject first cohort. Notes on this clone: Antigen unknown.

V lost 5 bases, J lost 1 base, and 15 bases lay in between. CDR3 length equals 16 residues. Per germline, CDR1 SGHAT and CDR2 FQNNGV. General study points: There were a few CMV-associated chains whose specificity for CMV antigens was confirmed in vitro. Reports indicated that the classifier achieved high specificity and sensitivity in diagnosing cytomegalovirus status. Later, an analysis found that TCR clusters from the first cohort tended to co-occur in the 120 validation repertoires.

This sequence originates from a man in his late teens or twenties in good health and CMV-seropositive. The sequenced sample was PBMCs. The V and J genes are TRBV11-2 and TRBJ2-1; TRBD2 is a possible D gene (7 bases). This CDR3 is CASSPGGGKSYNEQFF. The DNA for the CDR3 is TGTGCCAGCAGCCCGGGGGGCGGGAAATCCTACAATGAGCAGTTCTTC.